The 15 T cell receptor beta chains below were found in one sample sequenced in a study of cytomegalovirus exposure and HLA in healthy donors. With 60 Vbeta and 13 Jbeta primers, the PCR was carried out. The protocol was immunoSEQ multiplex PCR, while the TCRdb copy is restricted to in-frame clones and leaves out a portion. The table shows 110,000 to 150,000 clones, with 70% to 80% occurring only once. What was sequenced was PBMCs. Receptor source: an older woman in good health and CMV-seropositive.

The chain employs TRBV7-9 and TRBJ1-2; D might be TRBD1 (5 bases). Germline V gene lookup returns CDR1 SEHNR and CDR2 FQNEAQ (reference sequence). V lost 5 bases to trimming and J lost 1 base, with 11 bases between them. This CDR3 comprises 14 residues. The CDR3 is CASSRGGGNYGYTF. CDR3 sequence (DNA): TGTGCCAGCAGCCGTGGGGGGGGTAACTATGGCTACACCTTC.

The CDR3 reads CASSVNEGIAANEKLFF. The CDR3 DNA sequence: TGTGCCAGCAGCGTAAACGAGGGAATTGCGGCTAATGAAAAACTGTTTTTT. The chain is built from TRBV9 and TRBJ1-4; no clear D gene. Trimming removed 1 base at V and 3 bases at J, with 16 bases between. Germline lookup yields CDR1 SGDLS and CDR2 YYNGEE. CDR3 length: 17 residues.

This clone appeared a single time. The chain joins TRBV28 to TRBJ2-7; D possibly corresponds to TRBD1 (6 bases). From germline, CDR1 is MDHEN and CDR2 SYDVKM. Trimming took off 3 bases at V and 4 bases at J, with 10 bases between the two ends. This CDR3 region has 13 residues. The CDR3 DNA sequence: TGTGCCAGCAGTTTTGAACAGGGTTACGAGCAGTACTTC. Its protein product is CASSFEQGYEQYF.

The chain combines TRBV19 with TRBJ1-1; 7 nucleotides match TRBD1. This CDR3 has 15 residues. Germline V CDR1 and CDR2: LNHDA, SQIVND (reference sequence). V shed 0 bases and J 1 base; nucleotides not matched to a gene: 2. In DNA, the CDR3 is TGTGCCAGTAGTATAGAAGGGGGCCGGAACACTGAAGCTTTCTTT. It encodes CASSIEGGRNTEAFF.

This clone showed up just a few times. The V gene is TRBV11-3, the J gene TRBJ2-3, with D hard to call. In germline, CDR1 is SGHNT, CDR2 YENEEA. V lost 1 base and J lost 0, with 5 bases in between. There are 14 residues in the CDR3. CDR3 coding DNA: TGTGCCAGCAGCTTAGGGCATAGCACAGATACGCAGTATTTT. Residues: CASSLGHSTDTQYF.

V usage is TRBV14 and J usage is TRBJ1-2; no clear D gene. The CDR3 sequence is 13 residues long. V lost 2 bases to trimming and J lost 4 bases, with 8 bases between them. Per the germline V gene, CDR1 is SGHDN and CDR2 is FVKESK. In nucleotides, the CDR3 is TGTGCCAGCAGCCAAAACGGAGCCTATGGCTACACCTTC. It encodes CASSQNGAYGYTF.

The rearrangement uses TRBV5-1 and TRBJ2-7; 10 bases are shared with TRBD2. Germline trimming cut 3 bases from V and 7 bases from J; bases unmatched to any gene: 10. Germline CDR1 reads SGHRS; CDR2 reads YFSETQ. This CDR3 is built from 15 residues. DNA of the CDR3: TGCGCCAGCAGCTCGGTGACTAGCGGGTCGGGTGAGCAGTACTTC. Protein: CASSSVTSGSGEQYF.

The CDR3: CSVLTEGATEAFF. In DNA form, the CDR3 reads TGCAGCGTACTGACGGAGGGAGCCACTGAAGCTTTCTTT. The V call is TRBV29-1, the J call TRBJ1-1, with D hard to call. The V end was cut by 6 bases, the J end by 4 bases, with 15 bases between. The CDR3 runs 13 residues. Germline CDR1 is SQVTM and CDR2 is ANQGSEA.

This clone appeared a few times. The chain carries TRBV2 and TRBJ1-1; 8 nucleotides align to TRBD1. Germline V gene data show CDR1 as SNHLY and CDR2 as FYNNEI. The CDR3 covers 14 residues. Trimming removed 8 bases from V and 4 bases from J; junction bases left unmatched: 9. The CDR3 is CASQGALSGTEAFF. The CDR3 region has the DNA TGTGCCAGCCAGGGGGCCCTGTCAGGCACTGAAGCTTTCTTT.

This clone showed up just a few times. The CDR3 protein is CSVVRATDTQYF. CDR3 nucleotide sequence: TGCAGCGTTGTCAGGGCCACAGATACGCAGTATTTT. The V gene is TRBV29-1, the J gene TRBJ2-3, with TRBD1 as a possible D gene (5 bases). This CDR3 contains 12 residues. Looked up from germline, CDR1 is SQVTM and CDR2 is ANQGSEA. Trimming removed 4 bases from V and 2 bases from J, with 7 bases in between.

The genes are TRBV27 and TRBJ1-2; 9 bases are a match to TRBD1. Germline CDR1 is MNHEY and CDR2 is SMNVEV (reference sequence). This CDR3 is 12 amino acids long. V dropped 9 bases and J dropped 5; count of bases not matched to a gene: 4. In DNA form, the CDR3 reads TGTGCCAGTGGACAGGGGAATTATGGCTACACCTTC. This encodes CASGQGNYGYTF.

The CDR3 loop reads CASSPDTNYGYTF. CDR3 nucleotides: TGCGCCAGCAGCCCGGACACCAACTATGGCTACACCTTC. The chain uses TRBV5-1 and TRBJ1-2; D perhaps matches TRBD1 (5 bases). V dropped 4 bases and J dropped 2 bases, with 9 bases sitting between them. The CDR3 sequence is 13 residues long. The germline gives CDR1 SGHRS, CDR2 YFSETQ.

In this sample, this clone turned up a few times. The rearrangement uses TRBV10-3 and TRBJ1-2; D is perhaps TRBD1 (6 bases). V lost 5 bases and J 2 bases, leaving 9 bases between the germline ends. The CDR3 is 13 amino acids. The V gene's germline CDR1 is ENHRY and CDR2 SYGVKD. The CDR3 coding sequence is TGTGCCATCAGTCTACAGGGAAACTATGGCTACACCTTC. It yields the protein CAISLQGNYGYTF.

The chain is built from TRBV5-1 and TRBJ1-6; D call uncertain. Trimming removed 0 bases at V and 7 bases at J, with 8 bases between. The CDR3 is made up of 14 amino acids. The V gene's germline CDR1 is SGHRS and CDR2 YFSETQ. The CDR3 loop is CASSLGHQNSPLHF. DNA for the CDR3: TGCGCCAGCAGCTTGGGGCATCAGAATTCACCCCTCCACTTT. Using reference TRBV5-1 and TRBJ1-6 for the parts outside the CDR3, the full variable domain is KAGVTQTPRYLIKTRGQQVTLSCSPISGHRSVSWYQQTPGQGLQFLFEYFSETQRNKGNFPGRFSGRQFSNSRSEMNVSTLELGDSALYLCASSLGHQNSPLHFGNGTRLTVT.

This chain joins TRBV28 and TRBJ1-1; D unresolved. In germline, CDR1 is MDHEN, CDR2 SYDVKM. Trimming shortened V by 8 bases and J by 3 bases, and 13 bases separated the two germline ends. The CDR3 extends over 13 amino acids. The CDR3 sequence is CASALGGHTEAFF. The DNA for the CDR3 is TGTGCCAGCGCTCTGGGCGGGCACACTGAAGCTTTCTTT.